Listed here are 25 T cell receptor beta chains from one sample, sequenced in a study of blood T cell repertoires in COVID-19. Sequenced by immunoSEQ multiplex PCR; TCRdb stores in-frame clones only, minus some. The sample lists 220,000 or so clones, 70% to 90% occurring once. The source material was PBMCs or T cells enriched from blood (not recorded which). These receptors were collected from a man aged 50 or older who had been exposed to COVID-19.

The count of this clone is one. V and J are TRBV6-5 and TRBJ2-2; a weak D match, TRBD1 (6 bases). V lost 10 bases and J 5 bases, leaving 17 bases between the germline ends. The V gene's germline CDR1 is MNHEY and CDR2 SVGAGI. This CDR3 is 14 amino acids long. The CDR3 DNA reads as TGTGCCACCTCGCCAGTAAGGGGGACCGGGGAGCTGTTTTTT. This gives the protein CATSPVRGTGELFF.

The chain links TRBV9 to TRBJ2-6; no firm D call. Per the germline V gene, CDR1 is SGDLS and CDR2 is YYNGEE. V lost 8 bases to trimming and J lost 4 bases, with 16 bases between them. This CDR3 spans 15 amino acids. CDR3: CASSPMWPGANVLTF. DNA for the CDR3: TGTGCCAGTAGCCCCATGTGGCCCGGGGCCAACGTCCTGACTTTC.

This clone has more than one count but fewer than ten. The same CDR3 can be traced to other DNA sequences in this sample. This rearrangement joins TRBV18 to TRBJ2-1; tentative D call: TRBD1 (5 bases). There are 15 residues in the CDR3. The V end was cut by 1 base, the J end by 2 bases, with 9 bases between. In germline, CDR1 is KGHSH, CDR2 LQKENI. The CDR3 protein is CASSPLVTAYNEQFF. The DNA for the CDR3 is TGTGCCAGCTCACCACTAGTGACAGCCTACAATGAGCAGTTCTTC.

V gene TRBV6-5 combines with J gene TRBJ2-5, with D possibly matching TRBD2 (6 bases). The CDR3 length is 13 residues. Trimming took off 9 bases at V and 4 bases at J, with 15 bases between the two ends. Germline V gene sequence: CDR1 MNHEY, CDR2 SVGAGI. The chain's CDR3 is CASLRDFGETQYF. As DNA, the CDR3 is TGTGCCAGTCTACGGGACTTTGGAGAGACCCAGTACTTC.

This clone appeared a single time. This chain links TRBV5-1 with TRBJ2-5; weak D call: TRBD1 (6 bases). Germline CDR1 is SGHRS and CDR2 is YFSETQ. V gave up 4 bases and J gave up 4 bases, with 14 bases separating them. This CDR3 comprises 14 residues. CDR3 sequence reads: CASSLDSTGETQYF. Written as DNA, the CDR3 is TGCGCCAGCAGCCTGGACAGTACAGGAGAGACCCAGTACTTC.

The chain employs TRBV29-1 and TRBJ1-2; D possibly corresponds to TRBD1 (5 bases). The V end lost 1 base, the J end lost 8 bases, and 14 bases lay between the germline ends. The germline V gene has CDR1 SQVTM and CDR2 ANQGSEA. The CDR3 is made up of 13 amino acids. The CDR3 here is CSVEVRGGGGYTF. Written as DNA, the CDR3 is TGCAGCGTTGAAGTACGCGGGGGAGGAGGCTACACCTTC.

The V and J genes are TRBV2 and TRBJ1-1; 7 positions match TRBD1. Germline V lookup: CDR1 SNHLY, CDR2 FYNNEI. The ends lost 4 bases at V and 11 bases at J; junction bases unmatched: 7. The CDR3 totals 12 residues. The CDR3 DNA sequence: TGTGCCAGCAGTGGGCAGGGGGTGGGTGCTTTCTTT. The encoded protein is CASSGQGVGAFF.

The V gene is TRBV5-1, the J gene TRBJ2-5; D is possibly TRBD2 (5 bases). This CDR3 has 16 residues. The ends were cut back, 2 bases at V and 5 bases at J, with 19 bases in the middle. The germline V gene encodes CDR1 SGHRS and CDR2 YFSETQ. The CDR3 loop is CASSLSGRRTSETQYF. As DNA, the CDR3 is TGCGCCAGCAGCTTAAGCGGACGCCGAACATCGGAGACCCAGTACTTC.

V and J are TRBV5-1 and TRBJ1-1; D is perhaps TRBD1 (5 bases). Germline CDR1 is SGHRS and CDR2 is YFSETQ. The CDR3 consists of 13 residues. The V end was cut by 2 bases, the J end by 7 bases, with 12 bases between. CDR3 coding DNA: TGCGCCAGCAGCTTAGGAGGGGAAGGTGAAGCTTTCTTT. Translated: CASSLGGEGEAFF.

This clone was recorded once. V is TRBV19 and J is TRBJ2-3; TRBD1 matches 11 bases. This CDR3 contains 16 residues. CDR1 is LNHDA and CDR2 is SQIVND in the germline V gene (reference sequence). Trimming at V came to 1 base and at J to 5 bases, leaving 5 bases not matched to a gene. CDR3 loop: CASSIVGTGGIDTQYF. The CDR3 coding sequence is TGTGCCAGTAGTATAGTGGGGACAGGGGGAATAGATACGCAGTATTTT.

The chain employs TRBV5-5 and TRBJ2-4; 8 bases align to TRBD2. The germline gives CDR1 SGHKS, CDR2 YYEKEE (reference sequence). The V gene end was trimmed by 0 bases and the J gene end by 11 bases; junction bases not matched to a gene: 10. This CDR3 region has 15 residues. CDR3 sequence reads: CASSLVSGGGLVQYF. In DNA, the CDR3 is TGTGCCAGCAGCTTGGTTTCGGGAGGGGGTCTAGTTCAGTACTTC.

J is TRBJ1-2 and V is TRBV20-1, with 8 bases fitting TRBD1. Trimming at V came to 3 bases and at J to 2 bases, leaving 2 bases not matched to a gene. CDR1 DFQATT and CDR2 SNEGSKA come from the germline V gene (reference sequence). The CDR3 spans 13 residues. The CDR3 loop reads CSASHRGNYGYTF. The CDR3 region has the DNA TGCAGTGCTAGTCACAGGGGGAACTATGGCTACACCTTC.

About this clone itself: Other DNA sequences of this sample code for an identical CDR3. This sequence joins TRBV5-1 and TRBJ2-1; 7 bases are shared with TRBD2. The CDR3 is 15 residues long. CDR1 is SGHRS, CDR2 YFSETQ, per germline. J gave up 0 bases and V 5 bases, and 5 bases lay outside the gene matches. CDR3 sequence (DNA): TGCGCCAGCAGTCCGGGAGGCAGCTCCTACAATGAGCAGTTCTTC. Protein sequence: CASSPGGSSYNEQFF. The whole variable domain, filled in from reference TRBV5-1 and TRBJ2-1, reads KAGVTQTPRYLIKTRGQQVTLSCSPISGHRSVSWYQQTPGQGLQFLFEYFSETQRNKGNFPGRFSGRQFSNSRSEMNVSTLELGDSALYLCASSPGGSSYNEQFFGPGTRLTVL.

The chain couples TRBV5-8 to TRBJ2-3; 10 nucleotides match TRBD2. V lost 0 bases and J lost 2; bases outside the gene matches: 6. The CDR3 length is 17 residues. Germline CDR1 and CDR2: SGHTS and YDEGEE. CDR3 sequence (DNA): TGTGCCAGCAGCTTGGGACTAGCGGGCGTATCCACAGATACGCAGTATTTT. This sequence encodes CASSLGLAGVSTDTQYF.

The chain recombines TRBV2 with TRBJ2-7; maybe TRBD1 (6 bases). V lost 5 bases and J 6 bases, leaving 8 bases between the germline ends. The CDR3 covers 11 residues. CDR1 and CDR2 from the germline V gene are SNHLY and FYNNEI. For the CDR3, the DNA is TGTGCCAGCAGTACCAGGGGCGAGCAGTACTTC. It encodes CASSTRGEQYF. Supplemented by reference TRBV2 and TRBJ2-7, the full variable domain reads EPEVTQTPSHQVTQMGQEVILRCVPISNHLYFYWYRQILGQKVEFLVSFYNNEISEKSEIFDDQFSVERPDGSNFTLKIRSTKLEDSAMYFCASSTRGEQYFGPGTRLTVT.

The chain is built from TRBV29-1 and TRBJ1-6; D is uncertain. V was clipped by 6 bases and J by 7 bases, with 10 bases between them. Germline V gene data show CDR1 as SQVTM and CDR2 as ANQGSEA. The CDR3 consists of 12 residues. The DNA of the CDR3 is TGCAGCGTACGGGAAGGGAATTCACCCCTCCACTTT. This translates into CSVREGNSPLHF.

The chain uses TRBV4-1 and TRBJ2-1; 7 nucleotides agree with TRBD2. Trimming removed 3 bases from V and 7 bases from J; junction bases left unmatched: 12. The CDR3 is made up of 16 amino acids. CDR1 MGHRA and CDR2 YSYEKL come from the germline V gene. The CDR3 reads CASSHPDQRDWNEQFF. The DNA for the CDR3 is TGCGCCAGCAGCCATCCGGACCAGCGGGACTGGAATGAGCAGTTCTTC.

The chain joins TRBV5-5 to TRBJ1-2, with 7 bases fitting TRBD1. J lost 0 bases, V lost 1 base, and 6 bases had no gene match. This CDR3 contains 16 residues. Germline lookup yields CDR1 SGHKS and CDR2 YYEKEE (reference sequence). CDR3 DNA sequence: TGTGCCAGCAGCTTGACCGGGACAGCAGCTAACTATGGCTACACCTTC. It specifies CASSLTGTAANYGYTF. The full variable domain, its missing parts supplied by reference TRBV5-5 and TRBJ1-2, is DAGVTQSPTHLIKTRGQQVTLRCSPISGHKSVSWYQQVLGQGPQFIFQYYEKEERGRGNFPDRFSARQFPNYSSELNVNALLLGDSALYLCASSLTGTAANYGYTFGSGTRLTVV.

The chain carries TRBV19 and TRBJ1-2; the match to TRBD1 covers 7 bases. Losses at the gene ends were 4 bases for V and 3 bases for J; bases not matched to a gene: 8. CDR1 and CDR2 from the germline V gene are LNHDA and SQIVND (reference sequence). The CDR3 has 15 residues. The CDR3 reads CASSTGGTADYGYTF. DNA of the CDR3: TGTGCCAGTAGTACAGGGGGGACAGCTGACTATGGCTACACCTTC.

This clone is medium-sized. The V gene is TRBV19, the J gene TRBJ1-1; 8 bases are a match to TRBD1. In germline, CDR1 is LNHDA, CDR2 SQIVND (reference sequence). Trimming removed 5 bases from V and 4 bases from J; junction bases left unmatched: 12. The CDR3 is 16 amino acids. The DNA of the CDR3 is TGTGCCAGTAGTCAAAGGGACAGGCCGGGTCTCACTGAAGCTTTCTTT. It codes for CASSQRDRPGLTEAFF.

The V call is TRBV18, the J call TRBJ1-3, with D tentatively TRBD1 (6 bases). Trimming cost V 4 bases and J 0 bases, with 13 bases left between them. Germline V CDR1 and CDR2: KGHSH, LQKENI. This CDR3 region has 16 residues. CDR3 in amino acids: CASSLETGRSGNTIYF. CDR3 nucleotide sequence: TGTGCCAGCTCACTGGAGACAGGCCGCTCTGGAAACACCATATATTTT.

V gene TRBV7-3 combines with J gene TRBJ1-6; TRBD1 matches 9 bases. This CDR3 has 16 amino acids. V dropped 3 bases and J dropped 3; count of bases not matched to a gene: 3. CDR1 and CDR2 (germline): SGHTA, FQGTGA. The DNA for the CDR3 is TGTGCCAGCAGCTTGACAGGGGGGAACTATAATTCACCCCTCCACTTT. This encodes CASSLTGGNYNSPLHF.

V gene TRBV5-1 combines with J gene TRBJ2-5; 11 bases line up with TRBD2. V shed 2 bases and J 2 bases; nucleotides not matched to a gene: 5. The CDR3 sequence is 16 residues long. Germline V lookup: CDR1 SGHRS, CDR2 YFSETQ. This chain's CDR3 is CASSFGTSGRQETQYF. In nucleotides, the CDR3 is TGCGCCAGCAGCTTTGGCACTAGCGGGAGACAAGAGACCCAGTACTTC. Variable domain in full (rest from reference TRBV5-1 and TRBJ2-5): KAGVTQTPRYLIKTRGQQVTLSCSPISGHRSVSWYQQTPGQGLQFLFEYFSETQRNKGNFPGRFSGRQFSNSRSEMNVSTLELGDSALYLCASSFGTSGRQETQYFGPGTRLLVL.

V gene TRBV28 combines with J gene TRBJ2-2; 8 bases are shared with TRBD2. V dropped 9 bases and J dropped 1; count of bases not matched to a gene: 4. CDR1 and CDR2 from the germline V gene are MDHEN and SYDVKM. The CDR3 covers 14 residues. This CDR3 is CASRTSGNTGELFF. DNA of the CDR3: TGTGCCAGTCGAACTAGCGGGAACACCGGGGAGCTGTTTTTT.

The chain has TRBV15 and TRBJ1-2, with no clear D. The CDR3 contains 15 residues. Germline assignment: CDR1 LNHNV and CDR2 YYDKDF (reference sequence). Trimming stripped 0 bases from V and 3 bases from J, with 11 bases between. The CDR3 DNA reads as TGTGCCACCAGCAGAGATGCCCAGGCAGACTATGGCTACACCTTC. It is translated as CATSRDAQADYGYTF.